The rows below give T cell receptor beta chains drawn from one sample of a study of blood T cells in healthy people across ages. TCRdb used MiXCR to reprocess the 5' RACE reads, holding one entry per CDR3 protein. This table holds over 950,000 distinct CDR3 sequences, 51% found once. The sequencing sample was made of blood. The receptors were gathered from a woman in her fifties or sixties in good health. CDR3s include the opening cysteine and the closing phenylalanine or tryptophan. The D gene is left open where the match is weak. For some rows the clone size is stated as once, few or many, or as a class when expanded; others skip it.

j_call: TRBJ2-5
clone_size: many
v_call: TRBV29-1
cdr3_length: 12
d_call: NA
cdr3_nt: TGCAGCTTTGCACGTACCCAAGAGACCCAGTACTTC
cdr3_aa: CSFARTQETQYF

j_call: TRBJ1-2
clone_size: NA
v_call: TRBV7-2
cdr3_length: 15
d_call: TRBD1
cdr3_nt: TGTGCCAGCAGCCCTAAGACAGGGAGTAACTATGGCTACACCTTC
cdr3_aa: CASSPKTGSNYGYTF

j_call: TRBJ2-1
clone_size: NA
v_call: TRBV7-9
cdr3_length: 14
d_call: NA
cdr3_nt: TGTGCTAGCTTGGGGGGCAGTTCCTACAATGAGCAGTTCTTC
cdr3_aa: CASLGGSSYNEQFF

j_call: TRBJ2-7
clone_size: NA
v_call: TRBV6-2/TRBV6-3
cdr3_length: 13
d_call: NA
cdr3_nt: TGTGCCAGCAGTTACCAGGTCTCTAGGGAGCAGTACTTC
cdr3_aa: CASSYQVSREQYF

j_call: TRBJ2-7
clone_size: NA
v_call: TRBV20-1
cdr3_length: 13
d_call: TRBD1
cdr3_nt: TGCAGCGCCACATCCGGGACAGCATACGAGCAGTACTTC
cdr3_aa: CSATSGTAYEQYF

j_call: TRBJ2-1
clone_size: NA
v_call: TRBV4-1
cdr3_length: 14
d_call: TRBD2
cdr3_nt: TGCGCCAGCAGCCAAGACCCAGGGCGGGAGACCCAGTTCTTC
cdr3_aa: CASSQDPGRETQFF

j_call: TRBJ2-7
clone_size: NA
v_call: TRBV20-1
cdr3_length: 18
d_call: TRBD2
cdr3_nt: TGCAGTGCTCAAAACCGACCAAGGACTAGCGGGAGATACTACGAGCAGTACTTC
cdr3_aa: CSAQNRPRTSGRYYEQYF

j_call: TRBJ2-7
clone_size: NA
v_call: TRBV20-1
cdr3_length: 15
d_call: NA
cdr3_nt: TGCAGTGCTACGCCCGGCCAGGGCTTAAGCTACGAGCAGTACTTC
cdr3_aa: CSATPGQGLSYEQYF

j_call: TRBJ1-2
clone_size: few
v_call: TRBV10-3
cdr3_length: 14
d_call: NA
cdr3_nt: TGTGCCATCAGCTCTGACGCCCGCCAGAATGGCTACACCTTC
cdr3_aa: CAISSDARQNGYTF

j_call: TRBJ1-2
clone_size: NA
v_call: TRBV18
cdr3_length: 13
d_call: NA
cdr3_nt: TGTGCCAGCTCACCAGGGATCGGCTATGGCTACACCTTC
cdr3_aa: CASSPGIGYGYTF

j_call: TRBJ2-4
clone_size: NA
v_call: TRBV2
cdr3_length: 12
d_call: TRBD1
cdr3_nt: TGTGCCAGCAGTGGACAGGGACACATTCAGTACTTC
cdr3_aa: CASSGQGHIQYF

j_call: TRBJ2-1
clone_size: NA
v_call: TRBV27
cdr3_length: 13
d_call: NA
cdr3_nt: TGTGCCAGCATTAACGGACTCCTCAATGAGCAGTTCTTC
cdr3_aa: CASINGLLNEQFF

j_call: TRBJ1-2
clone_size: NA
v_call: TRBV9
cdr3_length: 14
d_call: NA
cdr3_nt: TGTGCCAGCAGCGTAGGTTGGGGGGCAGTAGGCTACACCTTC
cdr3_aa: CASSVGWGAVGYTF